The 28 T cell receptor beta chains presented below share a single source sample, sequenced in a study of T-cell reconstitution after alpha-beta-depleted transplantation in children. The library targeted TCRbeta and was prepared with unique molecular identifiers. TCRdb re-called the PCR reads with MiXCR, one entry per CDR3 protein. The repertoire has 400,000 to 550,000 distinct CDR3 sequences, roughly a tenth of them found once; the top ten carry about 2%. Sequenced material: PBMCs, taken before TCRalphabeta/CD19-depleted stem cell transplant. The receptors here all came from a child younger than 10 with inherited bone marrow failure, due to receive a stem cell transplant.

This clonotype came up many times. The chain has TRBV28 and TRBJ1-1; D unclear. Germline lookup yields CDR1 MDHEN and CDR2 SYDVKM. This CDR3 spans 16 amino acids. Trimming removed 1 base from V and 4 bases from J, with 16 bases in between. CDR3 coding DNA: TGTGCCAGCAGTTTATCCGCCGGATGGGGAACCACTGAAGCTTTCTTT. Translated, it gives CASSLSAGWGTTEAFF. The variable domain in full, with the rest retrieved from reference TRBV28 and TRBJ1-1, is DVKVTQSSRYLVKRTGEKVFLECVQDMDHENMFWYRQDPGLGLRLIYFSYDVKMKEKGDIPEGYSVSREKKERFSLILESASTNQTSMYLCASSLSAGWGTTEAFFGQGTRLTVV.

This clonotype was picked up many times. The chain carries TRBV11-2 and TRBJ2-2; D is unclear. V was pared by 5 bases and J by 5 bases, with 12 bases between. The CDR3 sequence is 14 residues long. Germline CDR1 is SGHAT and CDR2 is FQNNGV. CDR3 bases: TGTGCCAGCAGCCGGGCCTTAGGGACCGGGGAGCTGTTTTTT. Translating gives CASSRALGTGELFF.

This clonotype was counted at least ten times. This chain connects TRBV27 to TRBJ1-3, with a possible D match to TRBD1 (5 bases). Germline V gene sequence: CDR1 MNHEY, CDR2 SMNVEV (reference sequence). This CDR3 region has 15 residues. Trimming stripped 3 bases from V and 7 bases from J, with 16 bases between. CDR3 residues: CASSLPGTEVNTIYF. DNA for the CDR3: TGTGCCAGCAGTTTGCCAGGGACCGAGGTCAACACCATATATTTT.

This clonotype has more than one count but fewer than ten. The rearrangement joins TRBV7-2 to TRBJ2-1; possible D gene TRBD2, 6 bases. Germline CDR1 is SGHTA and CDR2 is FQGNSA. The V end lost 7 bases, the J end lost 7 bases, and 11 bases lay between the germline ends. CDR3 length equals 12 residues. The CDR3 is CASKIGGNEQFF. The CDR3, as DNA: TGTGCCAGCAAAATAGGAGGGAATGAGCAGTTCTTC.

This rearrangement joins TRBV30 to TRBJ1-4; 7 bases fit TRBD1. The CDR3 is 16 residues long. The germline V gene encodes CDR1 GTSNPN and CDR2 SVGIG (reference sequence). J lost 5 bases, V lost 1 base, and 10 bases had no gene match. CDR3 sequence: CAWSGGQVWKNEKLFF. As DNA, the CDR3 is TGTGCCTGGAGTGGTGGACAGGTTTGGAAGAATGAAAAACTGTTTTTT.

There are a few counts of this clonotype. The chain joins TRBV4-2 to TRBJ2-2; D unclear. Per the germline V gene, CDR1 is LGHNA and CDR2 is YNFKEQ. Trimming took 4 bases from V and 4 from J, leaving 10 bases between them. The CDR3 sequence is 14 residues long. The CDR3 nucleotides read TGTGCCAGCAGCCCTCTTTCGCCCACCGGGGAGCTGTTTTTT. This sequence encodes CASSPLSPTGELFF.

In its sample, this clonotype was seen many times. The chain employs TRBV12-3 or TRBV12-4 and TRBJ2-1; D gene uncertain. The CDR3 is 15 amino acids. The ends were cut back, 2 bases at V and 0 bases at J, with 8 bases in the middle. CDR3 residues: CASSLSQFSYNEQFF. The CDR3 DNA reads TGTGCCAGCAGTTTAAGCCAGTTCTCCTACAATGAGCAGTTCTTC.

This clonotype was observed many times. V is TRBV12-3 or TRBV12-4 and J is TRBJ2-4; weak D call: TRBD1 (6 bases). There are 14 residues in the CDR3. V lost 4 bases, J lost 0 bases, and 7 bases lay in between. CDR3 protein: CASSSTGAKNIQYF. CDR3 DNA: TGTGCCAGCAGTTCGACAGGAGCCAAAAACATTCAGTACTTC.

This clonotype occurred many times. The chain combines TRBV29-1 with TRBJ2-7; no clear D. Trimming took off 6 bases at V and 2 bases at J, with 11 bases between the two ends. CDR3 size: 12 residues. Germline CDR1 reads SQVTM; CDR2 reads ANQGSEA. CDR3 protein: CSVREVAYEQYF. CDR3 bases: TGCAGCGTAAGAGAAGTAGCCTACGAGCAGTACTTC.

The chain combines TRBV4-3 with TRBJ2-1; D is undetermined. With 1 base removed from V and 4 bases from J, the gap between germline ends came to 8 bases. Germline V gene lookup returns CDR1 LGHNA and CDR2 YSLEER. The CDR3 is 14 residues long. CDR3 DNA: TGCGCCAGCAGCCAAGGATCCACATACAATGAGCAGTTCTTC. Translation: CASSQGSTYNEQFF.

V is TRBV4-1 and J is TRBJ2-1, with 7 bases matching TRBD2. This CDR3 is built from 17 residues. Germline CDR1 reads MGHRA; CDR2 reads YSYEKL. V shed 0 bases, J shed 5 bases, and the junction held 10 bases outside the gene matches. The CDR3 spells CASSQEAGDSSHNEQFF. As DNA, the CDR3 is TGCGCCAGCAGCCAAGAGGCGGGGGACTCCTCTCACAATGAGCAGTTCTTC.

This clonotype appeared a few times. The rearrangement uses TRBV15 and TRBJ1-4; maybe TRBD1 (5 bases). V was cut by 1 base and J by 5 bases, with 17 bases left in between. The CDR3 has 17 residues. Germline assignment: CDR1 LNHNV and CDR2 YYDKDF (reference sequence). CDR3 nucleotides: TGTGCCACCAGCAGAGGGGCTCCGGGGCAGAGAAATGAAAAACTGTTTTTT. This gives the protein CATSRGAPGQRNEKLFF. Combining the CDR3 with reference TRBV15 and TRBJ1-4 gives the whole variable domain DAMVIQNPRYQVTQFGKPVTLSCSQTLNHNVMYWYQQKSSQAPKLLFHYYDKDFNNEADTPDNFQSRRPNTSFCFLDIRSPGLGDTAMYLCATSRGAPGQRNEKLFFGSGTQLSVL.

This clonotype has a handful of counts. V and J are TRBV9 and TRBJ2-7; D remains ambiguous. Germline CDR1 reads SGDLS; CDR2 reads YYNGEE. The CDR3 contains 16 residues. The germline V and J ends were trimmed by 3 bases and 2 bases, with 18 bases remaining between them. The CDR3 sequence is CASSEGFGSFAYEQYF. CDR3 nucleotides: TGTGCCAGCAGCGAGGGTTTTGGGTCCTTTGCCTACGAGCAGTACTTC.

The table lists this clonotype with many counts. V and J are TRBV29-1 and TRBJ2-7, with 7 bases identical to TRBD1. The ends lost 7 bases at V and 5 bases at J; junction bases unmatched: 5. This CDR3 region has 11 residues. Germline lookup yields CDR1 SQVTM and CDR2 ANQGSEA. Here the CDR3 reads CSAGTENEQYF. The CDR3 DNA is TGCAGCGCAGGGACAGAGAACGAGCAGTACTTC.

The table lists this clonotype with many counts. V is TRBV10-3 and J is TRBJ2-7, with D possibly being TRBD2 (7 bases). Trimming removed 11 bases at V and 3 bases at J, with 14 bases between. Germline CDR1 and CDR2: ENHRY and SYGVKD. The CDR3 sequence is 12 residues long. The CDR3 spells CAGGDIYYEQYF. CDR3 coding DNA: TGTGCCGGGGGGGACATTTACTACGAGCAGTACTTC.

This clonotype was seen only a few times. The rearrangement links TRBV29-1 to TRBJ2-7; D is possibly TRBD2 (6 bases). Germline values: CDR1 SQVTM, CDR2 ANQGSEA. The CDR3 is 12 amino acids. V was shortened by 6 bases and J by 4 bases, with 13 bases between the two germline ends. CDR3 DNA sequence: TGCAGCGTGGGAGGAAAGAGATACGAGCAGTACTTC. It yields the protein CSVGGKRYEQYF.

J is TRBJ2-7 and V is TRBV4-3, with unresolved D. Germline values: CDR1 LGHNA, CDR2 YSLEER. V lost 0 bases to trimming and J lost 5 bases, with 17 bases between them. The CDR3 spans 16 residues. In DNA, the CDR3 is TGCGCCAGCAGCCAAGAACGAGGAATCCGTTTTGACGAGCAGTACTTC. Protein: CASSQERGIRFDEQYF.

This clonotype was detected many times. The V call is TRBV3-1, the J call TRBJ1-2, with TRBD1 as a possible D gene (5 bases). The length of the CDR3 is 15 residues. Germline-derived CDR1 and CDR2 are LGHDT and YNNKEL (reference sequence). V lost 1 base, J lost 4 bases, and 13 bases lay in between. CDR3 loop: CASSQVAGRRYGYTF. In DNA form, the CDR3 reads TGTGCCAGCAGCCAAGTTGCGGGACGGCGCTATGGCTACACCTTC.

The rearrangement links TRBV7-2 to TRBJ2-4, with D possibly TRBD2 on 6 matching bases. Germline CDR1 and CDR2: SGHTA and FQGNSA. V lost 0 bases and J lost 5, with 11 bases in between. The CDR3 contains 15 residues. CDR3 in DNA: TGTGCCAGCAGCTTAGCCGGGACTCCCGAAAACATTCAGTACTTC. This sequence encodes CASSLAGTPENIQYF.

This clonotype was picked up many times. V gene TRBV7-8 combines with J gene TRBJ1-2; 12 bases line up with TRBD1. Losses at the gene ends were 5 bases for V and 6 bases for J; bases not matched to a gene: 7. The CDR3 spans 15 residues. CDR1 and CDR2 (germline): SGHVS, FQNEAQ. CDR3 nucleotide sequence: TGTGCCAGCAGCCGTACCGGGACAGGGGGCGATGGCTACACCTTC. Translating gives CASSRTGTGGDGYTF.

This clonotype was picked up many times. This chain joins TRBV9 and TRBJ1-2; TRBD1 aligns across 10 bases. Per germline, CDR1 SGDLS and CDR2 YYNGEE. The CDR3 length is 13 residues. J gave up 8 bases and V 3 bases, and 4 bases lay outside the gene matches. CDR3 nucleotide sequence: TGTGCCAGCAGCGCGACAGGGGGCAACGGCTACACCTTC. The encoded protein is CASSATGGNGYTF.

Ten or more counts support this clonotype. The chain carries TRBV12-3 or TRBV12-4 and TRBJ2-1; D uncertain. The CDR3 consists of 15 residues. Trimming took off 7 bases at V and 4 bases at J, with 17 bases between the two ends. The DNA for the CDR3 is TGTGCCAGCACCCACCCGGGCGCAGAGTACAATGAGCAGTTCTTC. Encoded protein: CASTHPGAEYNEQFF.

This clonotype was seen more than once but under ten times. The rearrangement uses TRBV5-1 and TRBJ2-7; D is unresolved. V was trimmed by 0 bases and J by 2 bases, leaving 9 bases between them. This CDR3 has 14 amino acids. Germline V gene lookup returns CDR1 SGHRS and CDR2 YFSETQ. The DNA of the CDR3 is TGCGCCAGCAGCTTGGTTCCTCGGCCCTACGAGCAGTACTTC. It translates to CASSLVPRPYEQYF.

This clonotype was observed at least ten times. CDR3 sequence reads: CSRRSYNQETQYF. CDR3 nucleotides: TGCAGTCGTCGGAGCTATAACCAAGAGACCCAGTACTTC. This chain connects TRBV20-1 to TRBJ2-5; D is unclear. This CDR3 is 13 amino acids long. V shed 8 bases and J shed 0 bases, with 13 bases lying between them. Germline lookup yields CDR1 DFQATT and CDR2 SNEGSKA (reference sequence).

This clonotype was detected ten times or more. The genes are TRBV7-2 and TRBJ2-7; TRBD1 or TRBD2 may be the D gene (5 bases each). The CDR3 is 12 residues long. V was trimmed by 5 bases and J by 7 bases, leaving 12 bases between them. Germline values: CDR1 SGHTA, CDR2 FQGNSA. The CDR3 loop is CASSPSGGEQYF. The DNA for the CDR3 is TGTGCCAGCAGCCCTAGTGGGGGTGAGCAGTACTTC.

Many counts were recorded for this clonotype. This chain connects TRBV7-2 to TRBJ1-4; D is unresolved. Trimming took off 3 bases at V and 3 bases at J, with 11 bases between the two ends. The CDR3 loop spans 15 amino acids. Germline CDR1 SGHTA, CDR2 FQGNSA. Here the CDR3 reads CASSLLLEPNEKLFF. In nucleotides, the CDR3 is TGTGCCAGCAGCTTGCTTCTCGAACCTAATGAAAAACTGTTTTTT.

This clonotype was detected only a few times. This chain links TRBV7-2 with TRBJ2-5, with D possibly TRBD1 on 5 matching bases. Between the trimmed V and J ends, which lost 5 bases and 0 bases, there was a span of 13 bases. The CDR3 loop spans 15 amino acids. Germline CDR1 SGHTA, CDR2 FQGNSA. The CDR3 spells CASSDLTANQETQYF. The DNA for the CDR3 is TGTGCCAGCAGCGACCTGACAGCGAACCAAGAGACCCAGTACTTC.

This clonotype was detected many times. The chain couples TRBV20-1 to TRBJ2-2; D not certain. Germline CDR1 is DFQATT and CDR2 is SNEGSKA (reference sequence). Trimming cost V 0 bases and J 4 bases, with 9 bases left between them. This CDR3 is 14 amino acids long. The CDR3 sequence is CSARDRVTTGELFF. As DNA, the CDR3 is TGCAGTGCTAGAGACCGGGTAACCACCGGGGAGCTGTTTTTT.